This T cell receptor (beta chain) stems from a study of cytomegalovirus exposure and HLA in healthy donors. The CDR3 length is 16 residues. From germline, CDR1 is MNHEY and CDR2 SVGAGI. The J segment lost 2 bases and the V segment lost 2 bases, leaving 8 bases of the junction unmatched. Researchers ran the PCR with 60 Vbeta and 13 Jbeta primers. Method: immunoSEQ multiplex PCR; TCRdb's copy keeps in-frame clones and lacks some. This table has about 140,000 clones, roughly 77% appearing once. V is TRBV6-5 and J is TRBJ2-5, with 7 bases that match TRBD2. The TCR sequence derives from a man aged 25 to 45 in good health. The material sequenced was PBMCs. The CDR3 DNA follows: TGTGCCAGCAGTTACGAGTCGGGAGGACCACAAGAGACCCAGTACTTC. Translated, it gives CASSYESGGPQETQYF.